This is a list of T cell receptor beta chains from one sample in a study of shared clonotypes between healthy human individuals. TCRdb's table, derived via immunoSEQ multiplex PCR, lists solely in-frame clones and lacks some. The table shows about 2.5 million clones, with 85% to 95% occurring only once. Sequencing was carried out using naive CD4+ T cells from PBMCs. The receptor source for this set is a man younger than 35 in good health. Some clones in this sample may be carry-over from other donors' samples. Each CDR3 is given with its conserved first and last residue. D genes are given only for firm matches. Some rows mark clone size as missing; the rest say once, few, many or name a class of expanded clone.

CDR3 protein: CASSFQGASYNEQFF; CDR3 DNA: TGTGCCAGCAGTTTTCAGGGGGCCTCCTACAATGAGCAGTTCTTC; V gene: TRBV2; clone size: NA; J gene: TRBJ2-1; D gene: TRBD1
CDR3 protein: CASSLGAGQETQYF; CDR3 DNA: TGCGCCAGCAGCTTGGGGGCAGGGCAAGAGACCCAGTACTTC; V gene: TRBV5-1; clone size: few; J gene: TRBJ2-5; D gene: NA
CDR3 protein: CASREDGLVSYNEQFF; CDR3 DNA: TGCGCCAGCAGGGAGGATGGACTAGTTTCCTACAATGAGCAGTTCTTC; V gene: TRBV10-1; clone size: NA; J gene: TRBJ2-1; D gene: TRBD2
CDR3 protein: CASSLDGLNYGYTF; CDR3 DNA: TGTGCCAGCAGCTTAGATGGTTTGAACTATGGCTACACCTTC; V gene: TRBV11-2; clone size: NA; J gene: TRBJ1-2; D gene: NA
CDR3 protein: CASSFQGTNEKLFF; CDR3 DNA: TGCGCCAGCAGCTTTCAGGGGACTAATGAAAAACTGTTTTTT; V gene: TRBV5-1; clone size: NA; J gene: TRBJ1-4; D gene: NA
CDR3 protein: CASSLTLSASTDTQYF; CDR3 DNA: TGTGCCAGCAGCTTAACATTAAGCGCTAGCACAGATACGCAGTATTTT; V gene: TRBV11-2; clone size: NA; J gene: TRBJ2-3; D gene: NA
CDR3 protein: CASSPRTGGAGELFF; CDR3 DNA: TGCGCCAGCAGCCCGCGGACAGGGGGGGCCGGGGAGCTGTTTTTT; V gene: TRBV5-1; clone size: NA; J gene: TRBJ2-2; D gene: TRBD1
CDR3 protein: CASSLDRIAYEQYF; CDR3 DNA: TGTGCCAGCAGCTTGGACAGGATTGCCTACGAGCAGTACTTC; V gene: TRBV5-6; clone size: NA; J gene: TRBJ2-7; D gene: NA
CDR3 protein: CASSTAGTAYNEQFF; CDR3 DNA: TGTGCCAGCAGCACCGCCGGGACAGCTTACAATGAGCAGTTCTTC; V gene: TRBV7-3; clone size: NA; J gene: TRBJ2-1; D gene: TRBD1
CDR3 protein: CASSGASGSNEQYF; CDR3 DNA: TGTGCCAGCAGCGGGGCTAGCGGGAGTAACGAGCAGTACTTC; V gene: TRBV5-4; clone size: NA; J gene: TRBJ2-7; D gene: TRBD2
CDR3 protein: CAYTTGSNYGYTF; CDR3 DNA: TGTGCCTATACAACGGGCAGTAACTATGGCTACACCTTC; V gene: TRBV2; clone size: NA; J gene: TRBJ1-2; D gene: NA
CDR3 protein: CASSLDPSVNQPQHF; CDR3 DNA: TGCGCCAGCAGCTTGGACCCGAGCGTTAATCAGCCCCAGCATTTT; V gene: TRBV5-1; clone size: NA; J gene: TRBJ1-5; D gene: NA
CDR3 protein: CASSTRTGTNYGYTF; CDR3 DNA: TGTGCCAGCAGTACCCGGACAGGGACTAACTATGGCTACACCTTC; V gene: TRBV6-5; clone size: NA; J gene: TRBJ1-2; D gene: TRBD1
CDR3 protein: CASSSPSPPYEQYF; CDR3 DNA: TGTGCCAGCAGTTCCCCTAGCCCCCCCTACGAGCAGTACTTC; V gene: TRBV27; clone size: NA; J gene: TRBJ2-7; D gene: NA
CDR3 protein: CASSREGVAGTEAFF; CDR3 DNA: TGTGCCAGCAGCCGTGAGGGCGTGGCAGGCACTGAAGCTTTCTTT; V gene: TRBV5-5; clone size: NA; J gene: TRBJ1-1; D gene: NA
CDR3 protein: CASSPFLASGYNEQFF; CDR3 DNA: TGTGCCAGCAGCCCTTTCTTGGCTAGCGGCTACAATGAGCAGTTCTTC; V gene: TRBV5-4; clone size: once; J gene: TRBJ2-1; D gene: TRBD2
CDR3 protein: CASSQFLGAPPGELFF; CDR3 DNA: TGTGCCAGCAGCCAGTTTCTAGGAGCCCCCCCCGGGGAGCTGTTTTTT; V gene: TRBV7-9; clone size: NA; J gene: TRBJ2-2; D gene: NA
CDR3 protein: CASSLATVQAFF; CDR3 DNA: TGTGCCAGCAGCTTGGCGACAGTACAAGCTTTCTTT; V gene: TRBV5-5; clone size: once; J gene: TRBJ1-1; D gene: NA
CDR3 protein: CAWSPPTGSDEQYF; CDR3 DNA: TGTGCCTGGAGTCCCCCGACAGGGTCCGACGAGCAGTACTTC; V gene: TRBV30; clone size: NA; J gene: TRBJ2-7; D gene: TRBD1
CDR3 protein: CASSISDGPLGISSYEQYF; CDR3 DNA: TGTGCCAGCAGTATCTCGGACGGGCCCCTCGGGATTAGCTCCTACGAGCAGTACTTC; V gene: TRBV27; clone size: NA; J gene: TRBJ2-7; D gene: NA
CDR3 protein: CASRTAGQGDYGYTF; CDR3 DNA: TGTGCCAGCAGGACCGCTGGACAGGGAGACTATGGCTACACCTTC; V gene: TRBV28; clone size: NA; J gene: TRBJ1-2; D gene: TRBD1
CDR3 protein: CASSRSSGRTTYEQYF; CDR3 DNA: TGTGCCAGCTCACGGTCTAGCGGGCGCACCACCTACGAGCAGTACTTC; V gene: TRBV18; clone size: once; J gene: TRBJ2-7; D gene: TRBD2
CDR3 protein: CASSLWVTGNTIYF; CDR3 DNA: TGTGCCAGCAGTTTATGGGTAACTGGAAACACCATATATTTT; V gene: TRBV28; clone size: few; J gene: TRBJ1-3; D gene: NA
CDR3 protein: CASSRPGPLSGNTIYF; CDR3 DNA: TGCGCCAGCAGCCGCCCCGGGCCCCTCTCTGGAAACACCATATATTTT; V gene: TRBV4-1; clone size: NA; J gene: TRBJ1-3; D gene: NA
CDR3 protein: CASSFSLARNEQYF; CDR3 DNA: TGTGCCAGCAGCTTCTCTCTCGCGAGAAACGAGCAGTACTTC; V gene: TRBV11-2; clone size: NA; J gene: TRBJ2-7; D gene: NA
CDR3 protein: CASSPALAGVRWQFF; CDR3 DNA: TGTGCCAGCAGTCCCGCCCTAGCGGGAGTACGTTGGCAGTTCTTC; V gene: TRBV28; clone size: NA; J gene: TRBJ2-1; D gene: TRBD2
CDR3 protein: CASTASGSSYNEQFF; CDR3 DNA: TGCGCCAGCACCGCCAGTGGTAGCTCCTACAATGAGCAGTTCTTC; V gene: TRBV5-1; clone size: NA; J gene: TRBJ2-1; D gene: NA
CDR3 protein: CASSVPGTGGYEQYF; CDR3 DNA: TGTGCCAGCAGTGTCCCCGGGACAGGGGGGTACGAGCAGTACTTC; V gene: TRBV25-1; clone size: NA; J gene: TRBJ2-7; D gene: TRBD1
CDR3 protein: CASSVSGGIGGYTF; CDR3 DNA: TGTGCCAGCAGTGTCTCCGGAGGGATAGGAGGCTACACCTTC; V gene: TRBV6-6; clone size: once; J gene: TRBJ1-2; D gene: NA
CDR3 protein: CASSEFVGETQYF; CDR3 DNA: TGTGCCAGCAGTGAATTTGTGGGAGAGACCCAGTACTTC; V gene: TRBV6-1; clone size: once; J gene: TRBJ2-5; D gene: NA
CDR3 protein: CASSFLAGETGELFF; CDR3 DNA: TGTGCCAGCAGCTTCCTAGCGGGAGAGACCGGGGAGCTGTTTTTT; V gene: TRBV7-2; clone size: NA; J gene: TRBJ2-2; D gene: TRBD2
CDR3 protein: CASSVDIAGEQFF; CDR3 DNA: TGTGCCAGCAGCGTCGACATAGCGGGTGAGCAGTTCTTC; V gene: TRBV9; clone size: NA; J gene: TRBJ2-1; D gene: TRBD2
CDR3 protein: CASRKVKGVHQPQHF; CDR3 DNA: TGTGCCAGCAGGAAGGTCAAAGGGGTCCATCAGCCCCAGCATTTT; V gene: TRBV28; clone size: NA; J gene: TRBJ1-5; D gene: NA
CDR3 protein: CASSSTPTYEKLFF; CDR3 DNA: TGTGCCAGCAGTTCGACCCCTACCTATGAAAAACTGTTTTTT; V gene: TRBV27; clone size: NA; J gene: TRBJ1-4; D gene: NA
CDR3 protein: CASSLPRGQGTNEQHF; CDR3 DNA: TGCGCCAGCAGCCTGCCACGTGGACAGGGTACCAACGAGCAGCACTTC; V gene: TRBV5-1; clone size: NA; J gene: TRBJ2-7; D gene: TRBD1
CDR3 protein: CASSDSGGSTDTQYF; CDR3 DNA: TGCGCCAGCAGCGACAGCGGGGGTAGCACAGATACGCAGTATTTT; V gene: TRBV5-1; clone size: NA; J gene: TRBJ2-3; D gene: TRBD2
CDR3 protein: CASRRQGLDEQYF; CDR3 DNA: TGTGCCAGCAGGCGACAGGGGTTGGACGAGCAGTACTTC; V gene: TRBV6-5; clone size: NA; J gene: TRBJ2-7; D gene: TRBD1
CDR3 protein: CASSLVLAGGEQFF; CDR3 DNA: TGCGCCAGCAGCTTGGTCTTAGCGGGAGGTGAGCAGTTCTTC; V gene: TRBV5-1; clone size: NA; J gene: TRBJ2-1; D gene: TRBD2
CDR3 protein: CSIRQETQYF; CDR3 DNA: TGCAGCATCCGCCAAGAGACCCAGTACTTC; V gene: TRBV29-1; clone size: NA; J gene: TRBJ2-5; D gene: NA
CDR3 protein: CASSLGPLTSGSFYEQYF; CDR3 DNA: TGCGCCAGCAGCTTGGGACCATTGACTAGCGGGAGTTTCTACGAGCAGTACTTC; V gene: TRBV5-1; clone size: NA; J gene: TRBJ2-7; D gene: TRBD2
CDR3 protein: CASSDRGGAGALDEQYF; CDR3 DNA: TGTGCCAGCAGTGACCGGGGAGGAGCGGGAGCCCTTGACGAGCAGTACTTC; V gene: TRBV6-1; clone size: NA; J gene: TRBJ2-7; D gene: TRBD2
CDR3 protein: CASSIRMALHGDQYF; CDR3 DNA: TGTGCCAGTAGTATTCGGATGGCGCTTCATGGTGATCAGTACTTC; V gene: TRBV19; clone size: once; J gene: TRBJ2-4; D gene: NA
CDR3 protein: CASSLLLRAGSSYEQYF; CDR3 DNA: TGTGCCAGCAGTTTACTTCTGCGAGCTGGAAGCTCCTACGAGCAGTACTTC; V gene: TRBV28; clone size: NA; J gene: TRBJ2-7; D gene: NA
CDR3 protein: CASSPPSMTGSETQYF; CDR3 DNA: TGTGCCAGCTCACCGCCCTCTATGACAGGCAGCGAGACCCAGTACTTC; V gene: TRBV18; clone size: NA; J gene: TRBJ2-5; D gene: NA
CDR3 protein: CASSLTQGDRVEAFF; CDR3 DNA: TGTGCCAGCAGCTTAACACAGGGGGATCGGGTTGAAGCTTTCTTT; V gene: TRBV28; clone size: NA; J gene: TRBJ1-1; D gene: TRBD1
CDR3 protein: CASSLYEGSSYEQYF; CDR3 DNA: TGCGCCAGCAGCTTATATGAGGGCAGCTCCTACGAGCAGTACTTC; V gene: TRBV5-1; clone size: NA; J gene: TRBJ2-7; D gene: NA
CDR3 protein: CAWTGPFLAGGSAYNEQFF; CDR3 DNA: TGTGCCTGGACCGGGCCGTTTTTAGCGGGAGGATCGGCCTACAATGAGCAGTTCTTC; V gene: TRBV30; clone size: NA; J gene: TRBJ2-1; D gene: TRBD2
CDR3 protein: CASYYREGSGYTF; CDR3 DNA: TGTGCCAGCTACTACAGGGAAGGCTCTGGCTACACCTTC; V gene: TRBV28; clone size: NA; J gene: TRBJ1-2; D gene: NA
CDR3 protein: CASSQQGAGYTEAFF; CDR3 DNA: TGCGCCAGCAGCCAACAGGGGGCGGGGTACACTGAAGCTTTCTTT; V gene: TRBV4-3; clone size: NA; J gene: TRBJ1-1; D gene: TRBD1
CDR3 protein: CASSGSRSYEQYF; CDR3 DNA: TGTGCCAGCAGTGGCAGCCGCTCCTACGAGCAGTACTTC; V gene: TRBV25-1; clone size: NA; J gene: TRBJ2-7; D gene: NA
CDR3 protein: CASSPRGPETQYF; CDR3 DNA: TGTGCCAGCAGCCCCCGGGGTCCCGAGACCCAGTACTTC; V gene: TRBV7-9; clone size: NA; J gene: TRBJ2-5; D gene: NA
CDR3 protein: CASSFYVSPGKSSGNIQYF; CDR3 DNA: TGTGCCAGCAGTTTTTATGTCTCTCCCGGGAAAAGTTCTGGAAACATTCAGTACTTC; V gene: TRBV27; clone size: NA; J gene: TRBJ2-4; D gene: NA
CDR3 protein: CASSWGPREAFF; CDR3 DNA: TGTGCCAGCAGCTGGGGACCCCGTGAAGCTTTCTTT; V gene: TRBV11-2; clone size: NA; J gene: TRBJ1-1; D gene: NA
CDR3 protein: CASSREAGRNEQYF; CDR3 DNA: TGCGCCAGCAGTAGAGAAGCGGGAAGGAACGAGCAGTACTTC; V gene: TRBV5-1; clone size: NA; J gene: TRBJ2-7; D gene: TRBD2
CDR3 protein: CASGNRENYGYTF; CDR3 DNA: TGTGCCAGCGGGAACAGGGAGAACTATGGCTACACCTTC; V gene: TRBV6-6; clone size: NA; J gene: TRBJ1-2; D gene: NA
CDR3 protein: CASGREETQYF; CDR3 DNA: TGCGCCAGCGGCCGGGAAGAGACCCAGTACTTC; V gene: TRBV5-1; clone size: NA; J gene: TRBJ2-5; D gene: NA
CDR3 protein: CASSQDSPGNTIYF; CDR3 DNA: TGTGCCAGCAGCCAGGACAGCCCTGGAAACACCATATATTTT; V gene: TRBV7-2; clone size: NA; J gene: TRBJ1-3; D gene: NA
CDR3 protein: CASSLSPATLEQYF; CDR3 DNA: TGCGCCAGCAGCCTCTCCCCAGCGACCCTAGAGCAGTACTTC; V gene: TRBV5-1; clone size: NA; J gene: TRBJ2-7; D gene: NA
CDR3 protein: CASSYPGRRTQYF; CDR3 DNA: TGTGCCAGCAGTTACCCGGGACGTAGGACCCAGTACTTC; V gene: TRBV6-5; clone size: NA; J gene: TRBJ2-5; D gene: NA